What follows describes a single T cell receptor beta chain. No antigen is known for it. No much larger clonotype is one base removed from it; base qualities were not supplied. V is cut by 3 bases and J by 6 bases, and the space between the germline ends is 11 bases. Taken from cysteine to phenylalanine, the CDR3 has 13 residues. The DNA shown is the 39-base CDR3, in frame from base 1. The germline V gene gives CDR1 as SQVTM and CDR2 as ANQGSEA. Libraries were constructed by the immunoSEQ multiplex PCR assay. A mixture of 60 forward primers for TCR Vbeta segments and 13 reverse primers for TCR Jbeta segments was used in the multiplex PCR. Amplification of the CDR3 region of rearranged TCR beta genes was performed with a multiplex PCR assay on genomic DNA. On the Illumina HiSeq System, the amplified TCR beta libraries were sequenced as 87-base-pair reads. From the authors' description of their analysis: In a later analysis, tens of millions of unique TCR beta chains were counted across the roughly 670 repertoires, and approximately 11 million of these chains were shared by at least two donors. A nearest-neighbor algorithm error-corrected the raw reads and collapsed the reads into unique sequences, merging closely related sequences to remove PCR and sequencing errors. V, D and J gene segments were assigned by aligning CDR3 sequences to IMGT reference sequences. Each retained sequence needed at least a six-nucleotide match to both a V gene segment and a J gene segment. A rearrangement was called productive if the CDR3 had no stop codons and remained in frame with V and J, and every other rearrangement was called non-productive. Following IMGT convention, CDR3 was defined as the stretch from the second conserved V-encoded cysteine up to the conserved J-encoded phenylalanine. Sequences without an unambiguous match to a single V gene segment were excluded from the earlier analysis of 450 to 650 of the donors. An earlier analysis of 587 of the donors called V segments functional above 56.7% productive rearrangements and segregating when the between-donor standard deviation exceeded 5%. A statistical classification framework was built to diagnose cytomegalovirus status from the catalog of TCR beta chain sequences. A later analysis assigned V and J genes by comparing TCR nucleotide sequences with IMGT/GENE-DB human TR gene sequences. In a later analysis, CDR3 sequences and most-parsimonious VDJ recombination scenarios were assigned using the TCRdist pipeline. In a later analysis, each TCR beta chain was defined by its CDR3 amino acid sequence together with its V-gene family, and reads lacking a unique V-gene family were excluded. To address suspected cross-contamination and a sequencing artifact, a later analysis removed a few hundred highly shared, low-generation-probability nucleotide sequences. In a later analysis, a clonal expansion index for each public chain was calculated from normalized within-repertoire ranks of inferred template counts. Generation probabilities in a later analysis came from a VDJ recombination model fitted to out-of-frame rearrangements, and those results were checked against IGoR. In a later analysis, TCR-TCR, TCR-HLA and TCR-CMV co-occurrence was scored with hypergeometric tests, and a repertoire-size bias correction was applied to TCR pairs. False discovery rates were estimated in a later analysis by permuting HLA or CMV assignments 20 times. In a later analysis, co-occurring TCRs were grouped using DBSCAN, with TCRdist sequence similarity added in when clustering inside HLA-allele-positive subsets. For co-occurrence clustering, repertoires with fewer than 30,000 or more than 120,000 public chains were excluded, along with 4 to 6 repertoires with anomalous nucleotide sharing. The clones in this table, taken by TCRdb from immuneACCESS, are in-frame only. Not every clone is retained; where verified, under half of the shortfall comes from an unresolved V gene, and the cause of the rest is unknown. V and J calls and clone size are those listed in that table; D and trimming were worked out from the DNA. This sample holds 150,000 to 200,000 clones; 80% to 90% were observed only once. Almost 9.5% of the sample goes to the ten largest clones.

The cohort comprised fewer than 700 healthy bone marrow donors. At the time of sampling, every cohort member was nominally healthy, though immune exposures that went unrecorded were likely present. The donor tested CMV seropositive and was one of the 289 seropositive cohort members. A peripheral blood sample was collected from each donor, and TCR beta sequencing was performed on peripheral blood mononuclear cells. The Qiagen DNeasy Blood Extraction Kit was used to extract genomic DNA from the blood cell samples. The data originate from a study of cytomegalovirus exposure and HLA in healthy donors (dated by TCRdb to about 2017). About the study as a whole: In an earlier analysis of fewer than 750 of the donors, roughly 300 Gb of sequence data and roughly 100 million unique TCR beta sequences from about 179 million T cells were reported. To predict cytomegalovirus infection status, the study combined high-throughput TCR immunosequencing, statistical association of individual TCRs with disease status, and machine learning. In the later analysis, no new phenotypic data were used to find candidate immune exposures; instead, reliance was placed on TCR beta sequences and their occurrence across donors. The study aimed to test whether signatures of past pathogen exposure could be identified by cataloging public T cell receptors. Of the approximately 370 genotyped donors, 75% to 85% were placed in the genetic ancestry cluster associated with self-reported Caucasian donors. A later analysis re-examined previously published TCR beta repertoires from 600 to 700 donors and added high-resolution HLA genotyping to investigate patterns of TCR occurrence. Several DR-DQ haplotypes were handled as single units for association and clustering, since linkage in the cohort was strong. Every discovery cohort repertoire had been produced on one sequencing platform. Genome-wide SNP genotypes for about 55% of the roughly 670 donors were used in a later genetic analysis, which treated that subset as a discovery cohort. The number of donors typed differed by locus, with roughly 629-640 for A, B, C, DRB1 and DQB1, roughly 520 for DQA1, 600 to 610 for DPA1, and 450 to 480 for DPB1. HLA typing covered class I and class II loci at four-digit resolution. In addition to the first cohort of around 670 subjects, a separate validation cohort of approximately 130 different subjects was used. An early release that covered several hundred HLA-typed donors contained 300 to 350 gigabases of sequencing data and 80 million or so unique TCR sequences. On average, roughly 240,000 unique TCR beta nucleotide sequences were sequenced per donor among about 400 genotyped donors of the cohort, with approximately 18% of those sequences being non-productive. Using immunosequencing, the study profiled T cell repertoires from around 670 subjects and related those repertoires to cytomegalovirus serostatus. To decide whether each TCR beta V gene segment behaved as functional or pseudogenic, an earlier analysis of 587 of the donors relied on high-throughput TCR beta sequencing. Donor age, sex, ethnicity and CMV serostatus were compiled together with the repertoire data.

What the authors observed across the whole study: At a false discovery rate of 0.05, a later analysis linked under 20,000 TCR beta sequences to specific HLA alleles. Cytomegalovirus status was reported to be diagnosed by the classifier with high specificity and sensitivity in both the original and validation cohorts. The authors suggested that the approach could potentially be extended to other disease states and immunological phenotypes. An earlier analysis of approximately 570 of the donors showed that most TCR beta V segments appeared in productive rearrangements either about 87% or about 30% of the time, which broadly matched IMGT annotations. Several of the top co-occurrence clusters appeared to be linked to parvovirus B19, influenza, CMV and Epstein-Barr virus, according to a later analysis. Roughly uniform sequencing depth across donors was assumed in presence/absence analyses, although this assumption may not hold. In a later analysis, the rate of TCR association differed among HLA loci, with DRB1 alleles having the most associated TCRs and HLA-C alleles having the fewest. Correlated functional status among segregating V segments might be attributable to linkage disequilibrium, but an unknown experimental factor could not be ruled out. A few of the identified cytomegalovirus-associated TCR beta chains were confirmed in vitro to be specific for cytomegalovirus antigens. A cluster of highly shared sequence variants was judged likely to be a technical artifact of the sequencing pipeline. Because the 87-base-pair reads could not distinguish some IMGT-functional V segments, including TRBV6-2 and TRBV6-3, those segments were excluded. CMV serostatus was the only immune exposure information available for the cohort. Because counts were too low, 15 to 20 rarely observed V segments, including chromosome 9 orphons, were excluded from the earlier analysis of roughly 580 of the donors. This cohort had only TCR beta chains sequenced, and the lack of alpha or paired-chain data limited which features could be detected. According to a later analysis, most CMV-associated TCR beta chains appeared to be HLA-restricted, and the HLA associations seemed to be driven largely by CMV exposure. Most TCR sequences were seen in very few donors, while some public TCRs were found in many individuals. In a later genetic analysis, a missense DCLRE1C variant was associated with V-gene and J-gene trimming of TCR beta chains, and the association was replicated in an independent cohort. Because HLA typing was missing for some donors at each locus, association tests included only the typed subset. In a later analysis, HLA-associated TCR beta chains showed more clonal expansion and lower generation probabilities than non-associated chains that were equally common. Assigning TCR associations to individual alleles was difficult when HLA alleles, especially DR and DQ, strongly co-occurred. A further reported finding was that TCR beta sequences accurately predicted the HLA-A and HLA-B alleles for most subjects in the first cohort. Compared with the approximately 670-donor mean, donors in an Asian-associated ancestry cluster had fewer N-insertions in productive TCRs, according to a later genetic analysis. The study gave a list of more than 150 TCR beta chains associated with cytomegalovirus.

The chain joins TRBV29-1 to TRBJ1-4; the D gene is not confidently resolved. Sequencing was performed on PBMCs. This receptor was taken from a man aged 18-30 years in good health and CMV-seropositive. The DNA sequence is as follows: TGCAGCGTTGAGAGGGCCGGGGATGAAAAACTGTTTTTT. Its protein product is CSVERAGDEKLFF.